This note documents a single T cell receptor (beta chain) sequence. Its specificity is unknown. Other DNA sequences of this sample code for an identical CDR3. Following autologous stem cell transplantation, relapse occurred in every patient, and exposure to brentuximab vedotin varied. Classification of best responses gave complete response, partial response or progressive disease. CDR3 length equals 12 residues. Germline loops: CDR1 SGHTA, CDR2 FQGNSA. Trimming removed 4 bases at V and 4 bases at J, with 8 bases between. Assay used: immunoSEQ multiplex PCR; TCRdb lists only in-frame clones, some missing. Here the sample spans approximately 98,000 clones, approximately 90% being singletons. The sample is drawn from a study of PD-1 blockade in classical Hodgkin lymphoma. The overall study: Patients in the cohort were put on intravenous nivolumab, 3 mg/kg every 2 weeks. General study results and limits: Patients who began taking nivolumab under 1 year after ASCT were left out. TCR diversity in CD4+, not CD8+, cells rose significantly by C4D1.

The sample here was peripheral blood mononuclear cells (PBMCs), taken before the second cycle of nivolumab. The sequence was obtained from a human donor with classical Hodgkin lymphoma. V and J are TRBV7-2 and TRBJ2-7, with D perhaps matching TRBD1 (5 bases). CDR3 nucleotide sequence: TGTGCCAGCAGCTCCAGGGTTTACGAGCAGTACTTC. Its protein product is CASSSRVYEQYF.